These 16 T cell receptor beta chains came from one sample sequenced in a study of tumor-infiltrating lymphocytes in localized non-small cell lung cancer. The data were produced by immunoSEQ multiplex PCR, yet TCRdb's version contains in-frame clones alone and is incomplete. The top ten hold 9% to 15% of the sample, which has 7,200 or so clones, approximately 60% seen once. The sequenced sample was lung tumor tissue. These TCRs come from a human donor with non-small cell lung cancer.

This clone has only one observation. This rearrangement joins TRBV5-1 to TRBJ1-1; 7 nucleotides match TRBD1. This CDR3 has 15 amino acids. J gave up 7 bases and V 0 bases, and 9 bases lay outside the gene matches. Per germline, CDR1 SGHRS and CDR2 YFSETQ. The CDR3 sequence is CASSLGDREEVEAFF. The CDR3 DNA is TGCGCCAGCAGCTTGGGTGACAGGGAGGAGGTTGAAGCTTTCTTT.

The V gene is TRBV14, the J gene TRBJ2-3; 8 bases fit TRBD2. With V trimmed by 6 bases and J by 0 bases, 8 bases remained unmatched. There are 16 residues in the CDR3. Per the germline V gene, CDR1 is SGHDN and CDR2 is FVKESK. The CDR3 DNA is TGTGCCAGCAGGGCTACTAGCGGCTATAGCACAGATACGCAGTATTTT. Its translation is CASRATSGYSTDTQYF. The variable domain in full, completed from reference TRBV14 and TRBJ2-3, reads EAGVTQFPSHSVIEKGQTVTLRCDPISGHDNLYWYRRVMGKEIKFLLHFVKESKQDESGMPNNRFLAERTGGTYSTLKVQPAELEDSGVYFCASRATSGYSTDTQYFGPGTRLTVL.

The chain uses TRBV19 and TRBJ1-4; no reliable D call. The germline V gene has CDR1 LNHDA and CDR2 SQIVND (reference sequence). The CDR3 is 14 amino acids. The germline V and J ends were trimmed by 8 bases and 4 bases, with 14 bases remaining between them. The CDR3, as DNA: TGTGCCAGTCGGACGGTCGGAGGTAATGAAAAACTGTTTTTT. Its translation is CASRTVGGNEKLFF. Based on the CDR3 plus reference TRBV19 and TRBJ1-4, the full variable domain is DGGITQSPKYLFRKEGQNVTLSCEQNLNHDAMYWYRQDPGQGLRLIYYSQIVNDFQKGDIAEGYSVSREKKESFPLTVTSAQKNPTAFYLCASRTVGGNEKLFFGSGTQLSVL.

V usage is TRBV6-1 and J usage is TRBJ2-1, with 8 bases that match TRBD2. V was pared by 4 bases and J by 8 bases, with 10 bases of the junction left unmatched. CDR3 size: 15 residues. Germline V gene lookup returns CDR1 MNHNS and CDR2 SASEGT. The CDR3 DNA is TGTGCCAGCAGTGTAACAGCGGGAGCCTGGGATGAGCAGTTCTTC. This codes for CASSVTAGAWDEQFF.

The chain couples TRBV5-1 to TRBJ2-2; weak D call: TRBD1 (5 bases). The CDR3 consists of 16 residues. Germline loops: CDR1 SGHRS, CDR2 YFSETQ. Trimming took 4 bases from V and 1 from J, leaving 14 bases between them. The CDR3 here is CASSPNGQGNTGELFF. CDR3 nucleotides: TGCGCCAGCAGCCCTAATGGGCAGGGGAACACCGGGGAGCTGTTTTTT.

This sequence joins TRBV18 and TRBJ1-2, with a possible D match to TRBD1 (5 bases). From germline, CDR1 is KGHSH and CDR2 LQKENI. The CDR3 extends over 15 amino acids. V dropped 10 bases and J dropped 0 bases, with 18 bases sitting between them. CDR3 DNA: TGTGCCACCCCCCGGGACCAGGGAACTAACTATGGCTACACCTTC. Protein: CATPRDQGTNYGYTF.

This clone appeared once. The chain links TRBV28 to TRBJ2-7; D perhaps matches TRBD2 (5 bases). The CDR3 consists of 11 residues. Germline V gene sequence: CDR1 MDHEN, CDR2 SYDVKM. With 5 bases removed from V and 4 bases from J, the gap between germline ends came to 6 bases. This chain's CDR3 is CASSSGYEQYF. The CDR3 DNA is TGTGCCAGCAGTAGCGGTTACGAGCAGTACTTC.

This clone is medium-sized. V and J are TRBV6-5 and TRBJ1-5; D is unclear. In germline, CDR1 is MNHEY, CDR2 SVGAGI. The CDR3 loop spans 12 amino acids. Trimming pared 6 bases from V and 4 bases from J, leaving 7 bases between. CDR3 nucleotide sequence: TGTGCCAGCAGGAGAGGAAATCAGCCCCAGCATTTT. Translating gives CASRRGNQPQHF.

V and J are TRBV7-9 and TRBJ2-1; D not certain. The V gene lost 1 base and the J gene lost 8 bases, with 9 bases spanning the gap. The CDR3 contains 13 residues. Per germline, CDR1 SEHNR and CDR2 FQNEAQ (reference sequence). CDR3 residues: CASSLGGTDEQFF. The CDR3 DNA sequence: TGTGCCAGCAGCTTAGGAGGCACCGATGAGCAGTTCTTC.

There are a few counts of this clone. This chain connects TRBV11-1 to TRBJ1-1, with D hard to call. V shed 4 bases and J shed 0 bases, with 3 bases lying between them. The CDR3 contains 12 residues. Looked up from germline, CDR1 is SGHAT and CDR2 is FQDESV (reference sequence). CDR3 sequence (DNA): TGTGCCAGCAGCTACGTGAACACTGAAGCTTTCTTT. Protein sequence: CASSYVNTEAFF. The entire variable domain, with the rest obtained from reference TRBV11-1 and TRBJ1-1, is as follows: EAEVAQSPRYKITEKSQAVAFWCDPISGHATLYWYRQILGQGPELLVQFQDESVVDDSQLPKDRFSAERLKGVDSTLKIQPAELGDSAMYLCASSYVNTEAFFGQGTRLTVV.

This clone is large. This rearrangement joins TRBV7-9 to TRBJ1-2, with a tentative D call TRBD1 (6 bases). CDR3 size: 16 residues. V was clipped by 5 bases and J by 4 bases, with 20 bases between them. Germline loops: CDR1 SEHNR, CDR2 FQNEAQ (reference sequence). CDR3 protein: CASSPGGAGTIYGYTF. CDR3 sequence (DNA): TGTGCCAGCAGCCCTGGGGGCGCAGGGACGATCTATGGCTACACCTTC.

This clone was observed once. V is TRBV7-2 and J is TRBJ1-1; tentative D call: TRBD1 (6 bases). This CDR3 has 14 residues. Germline V CDR1 and CDR2: SGHTA, FQGNSA. V lost 3 bases and J lost 5, with 13 bases in between. The CDR3 coding sequence is TGTGCCAGCAGCTTTCACAGGGTTGGGACTGAAGCTTTCTTT. The encoded protein is CASSFHRVGTEAFF.

This sequence joins TRBV10-1 and TRBJ1-5; TRBD1 matches at 8 bases. The CDR3 has 13 amino acids. CDR1 is WNHNN and CDR2 is SYGVQD in the germline V gene (reference sequence). V lost 4 bases, J lost 7 bases, and 3 bases stayed unmatched. The CDR3 reads CASSAGQGQPQHF. Here the CDR3 DNA reads TGCGCCAGCAGTGCCGGACAGGGCCAGCCCCAGCATTTT.

This clone was observed a few times. This sequence joins TRBV9 and TRBJ2-3; 8 positions agree with TRBD2. With 0 bases clipped from V and 3 bases from J, the junction kept 6 bases outside the gene matches. Germline-derived CDR1 and CDR2 are SGDLS and YYNGEE. The CDR3 runs 16 residues. The CDR3 DNA sequence: TGTGCCAGCAGCGTAGACGGGACTAGAGGTACAGATACGCAGTATTTT. Residues: CASSVDGTRGTDTQYF.

V and J are TRBV7-2 and TRBJ2-1, with D possibly TRBD2 on 6 matching bases. CDR3 length: 13 amino acids. Germline-derived CDR1 and CDR2 are SGHTA and FQGNSA. V was cut by 5 bases and J by 5 bases, with 10 bases left in between. CDR3 sequence reads: CASSGGTHNEQFF. CDR3 nucleotides: TGTGCCAGCAGCGGGGGGACTCACAATGAGCAGTTCTTC.

The gene calls are TRBV4-1 and TRBJ2-3; 12 nucleotides agree with TRBD2. The trim removed 4 bases at V and 3 bases at J, leaving 2 bases unmatched. Germline CDR1 MGHRA, CDR2 YSYEKL. This CDR3 contains 15 residues. This chain's CDR3 is CASSPGTSGTDTQYF. The CDR3 region has the DNA TGCGCCAGCAGCCCGGGGACTAGCGGGACAGATACGCAGTATTTT.